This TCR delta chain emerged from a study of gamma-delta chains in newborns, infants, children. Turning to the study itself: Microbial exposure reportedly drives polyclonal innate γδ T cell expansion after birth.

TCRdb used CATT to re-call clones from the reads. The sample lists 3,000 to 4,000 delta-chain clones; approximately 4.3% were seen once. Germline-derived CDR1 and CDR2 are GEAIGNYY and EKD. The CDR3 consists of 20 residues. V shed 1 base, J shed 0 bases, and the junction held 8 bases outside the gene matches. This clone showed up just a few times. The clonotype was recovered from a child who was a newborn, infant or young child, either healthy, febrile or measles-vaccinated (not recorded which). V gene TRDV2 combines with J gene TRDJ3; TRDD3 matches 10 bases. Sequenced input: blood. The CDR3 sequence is CACDTVLGDADSWDTRQMFF. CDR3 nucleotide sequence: TGTGCCTGTGACACGGTACTGGGGGATGCGGACTCCTGGGACACCCGACAGATGTTTTTC.